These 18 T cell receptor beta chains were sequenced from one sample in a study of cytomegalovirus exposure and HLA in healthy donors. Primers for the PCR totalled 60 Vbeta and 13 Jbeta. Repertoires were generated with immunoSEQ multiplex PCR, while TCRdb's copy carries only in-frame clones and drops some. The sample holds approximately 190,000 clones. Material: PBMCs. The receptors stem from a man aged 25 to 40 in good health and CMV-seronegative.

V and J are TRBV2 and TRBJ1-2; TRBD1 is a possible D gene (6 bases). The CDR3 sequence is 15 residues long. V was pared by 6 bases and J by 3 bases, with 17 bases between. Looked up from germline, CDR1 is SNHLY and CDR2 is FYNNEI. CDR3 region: CASREPGVSDYGYTF. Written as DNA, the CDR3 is TGTGCCAGCAGAGAACCAGGGGTTAGCGACTATGGCTACACCTTC.

CDR3 region: CASGPGAGATGELFF. Written as DNA, the CDR3 is TGTGCTAGTGGTCCCGGAGCGGGGGCCACCGGGGAGCTGTTTTTT. The rearrangement uses TRBV12-5 and TRBJ2-2; 8 nucleotides match TRBD2. Germline V gene lookup returns CDR1 LGHNT and CDR2 FRNRAP. Trimming removed 5 bases from V and 4 bases from J; junction bases left unmatched: 6. The CDR3 is 15 residues long.

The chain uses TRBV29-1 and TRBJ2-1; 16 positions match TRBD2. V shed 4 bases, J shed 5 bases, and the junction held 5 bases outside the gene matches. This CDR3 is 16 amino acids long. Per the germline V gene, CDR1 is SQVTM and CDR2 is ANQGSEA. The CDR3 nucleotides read TGCAGCGTTGTAGGGACTAGCGGGAGGGCCAACAATGAGCAGTTCTTC. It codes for CSVVGTSGRANNEQFF.

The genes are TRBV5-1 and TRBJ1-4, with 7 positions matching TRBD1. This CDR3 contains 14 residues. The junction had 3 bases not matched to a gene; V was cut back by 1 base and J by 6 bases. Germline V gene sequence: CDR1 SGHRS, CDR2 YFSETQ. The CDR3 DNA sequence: TGCGCCAGCAGCTTGCGACAGGGTGATGAAAAACTGTTTTTT. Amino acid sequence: CASSLRQGDEKLFF.

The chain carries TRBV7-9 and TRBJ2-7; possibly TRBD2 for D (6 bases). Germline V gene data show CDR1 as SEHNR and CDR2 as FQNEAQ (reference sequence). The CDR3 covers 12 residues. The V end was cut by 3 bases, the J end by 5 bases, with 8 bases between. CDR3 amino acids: CASSFSGDEQYF. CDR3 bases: TGTGCCAGCAGCTTCTCGGGGGACGAGCAGTACTTC.

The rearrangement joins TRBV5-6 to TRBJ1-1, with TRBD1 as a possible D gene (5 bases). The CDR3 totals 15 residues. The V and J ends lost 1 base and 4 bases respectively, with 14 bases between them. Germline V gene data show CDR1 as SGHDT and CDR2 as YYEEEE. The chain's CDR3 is CASSLNPGIPTEAFF. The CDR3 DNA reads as TGTGCCAGCAGCTTGAATCCAGGGATCCCCACTGAAGCTTTCTTT.

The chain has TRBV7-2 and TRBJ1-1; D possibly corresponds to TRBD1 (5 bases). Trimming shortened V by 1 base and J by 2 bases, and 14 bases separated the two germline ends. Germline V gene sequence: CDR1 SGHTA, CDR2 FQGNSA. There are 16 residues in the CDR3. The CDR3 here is CASSLVGGGGNTEAFF. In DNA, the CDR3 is TGTGCCAGCAGCTTAGTAGGCGGGGGAGGAAACACTGAAGCTTTCTTT.

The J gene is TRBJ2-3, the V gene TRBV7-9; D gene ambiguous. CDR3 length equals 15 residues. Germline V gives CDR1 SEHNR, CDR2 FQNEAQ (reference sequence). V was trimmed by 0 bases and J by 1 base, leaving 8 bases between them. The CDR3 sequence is CASSLARLRTDTQYF. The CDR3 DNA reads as TGTGCCAGCAGCTTAGCGCGGCTGCGCACAGATACGCAGTATTTT.

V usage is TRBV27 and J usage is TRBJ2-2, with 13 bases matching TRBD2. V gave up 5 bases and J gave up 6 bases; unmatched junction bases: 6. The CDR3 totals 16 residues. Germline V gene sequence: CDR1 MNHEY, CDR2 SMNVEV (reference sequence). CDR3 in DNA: TGTGCCAGCAGTCTCACTAGCGGGAGGGCTTCCGGGGAGCTGTTTTTT. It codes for CASSLTSGRASGELFF.

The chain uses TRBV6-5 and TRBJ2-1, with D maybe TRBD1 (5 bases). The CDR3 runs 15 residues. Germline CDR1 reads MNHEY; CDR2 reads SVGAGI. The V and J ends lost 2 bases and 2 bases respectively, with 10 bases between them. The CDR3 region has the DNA TGTGCCAGCAGTTACGCGCAGGGCGCCTACAATGAGCAGTTCTTC. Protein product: CASSYAQGAYNEQFF.

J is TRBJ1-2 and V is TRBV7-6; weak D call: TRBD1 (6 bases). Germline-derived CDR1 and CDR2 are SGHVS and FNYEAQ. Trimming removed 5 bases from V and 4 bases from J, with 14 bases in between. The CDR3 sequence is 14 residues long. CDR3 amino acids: CASSPAGGSYGYTF. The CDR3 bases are TGTGCCAGCAGCCCGGCGGGGGGCTCCTATGGCTACACCTTC. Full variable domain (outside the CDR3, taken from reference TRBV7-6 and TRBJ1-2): GAGVSQSPRYKVTKRGQDVALRCDPISGHVSLYWYRQALGQGPEFLTYFNYEAQQDKSGLPNDRFSAERPEGSISTLTIQRTEQRDSAMYRCASSPAGGSYGYTFGSGTRLTVV.

The CDR3 is CASSPGGGYEQYF. The CDR3 DNA reads TGTGCCAGCAGCCCCGGGGGTGGATACGAGCAGTACTTC. The chain joins TRBV5-4 to TRBJ2-7, with a possible D match to TRBD2 (6 bases). The CDR3 has 13 amino acids. Germline lookup yields CDR1 SGHNT and CDR2 YYREEE (reference sequence). V was cut by 4 bases and J by 4 bases, with 12 bases left in between. The full variable domain, in which reference TRBV5-4 and TRBJ2-7 provide the parts outside the CDR3, is ETGVTQSPTHLIKTRGQQVTLRCSSQSGHNTVSWYQQALGQGPQFIFQYYREEENGRGNFPPRFSGLQFPNYSSELNVNALELDDSALYLCASSPGGGYEQYFGPGTRLTVT.

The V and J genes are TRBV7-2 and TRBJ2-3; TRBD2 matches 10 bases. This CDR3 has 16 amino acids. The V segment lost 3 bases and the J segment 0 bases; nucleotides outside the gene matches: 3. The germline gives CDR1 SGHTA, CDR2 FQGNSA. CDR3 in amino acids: CASSFSGGISTDTQYF. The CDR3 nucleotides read TGTGCCAGCAGCTTTAGCGGGGGGATAAGCACAGATACGCAGTATTTT.

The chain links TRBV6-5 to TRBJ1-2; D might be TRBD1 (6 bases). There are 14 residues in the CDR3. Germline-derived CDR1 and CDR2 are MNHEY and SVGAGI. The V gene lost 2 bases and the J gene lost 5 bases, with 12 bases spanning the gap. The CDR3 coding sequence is TGTGCCAGCAGTTACACGCCCCAGGGGTATGGCTACACCTTC. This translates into CASSYTPQGYGYTF.

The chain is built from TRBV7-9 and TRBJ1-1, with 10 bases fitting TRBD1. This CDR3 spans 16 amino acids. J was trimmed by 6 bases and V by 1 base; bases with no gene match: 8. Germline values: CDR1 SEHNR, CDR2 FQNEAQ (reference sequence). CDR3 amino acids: CASSLGGTGATAEAFF. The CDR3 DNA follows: TGTGCCAGCAGCTTAGGCGGGACAGGGGCCACGGCTGAAGCTTTCTTT.

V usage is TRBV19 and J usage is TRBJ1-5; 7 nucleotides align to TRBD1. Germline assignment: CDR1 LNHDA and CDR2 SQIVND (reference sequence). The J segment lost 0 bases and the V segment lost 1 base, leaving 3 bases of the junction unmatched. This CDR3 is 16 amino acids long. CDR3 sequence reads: CASSIVGTDSNQPQHF. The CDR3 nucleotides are TGTGCCAGTAGTATAGTAGGGACAGATAGCAATCAGCCCCAGCATTTT.

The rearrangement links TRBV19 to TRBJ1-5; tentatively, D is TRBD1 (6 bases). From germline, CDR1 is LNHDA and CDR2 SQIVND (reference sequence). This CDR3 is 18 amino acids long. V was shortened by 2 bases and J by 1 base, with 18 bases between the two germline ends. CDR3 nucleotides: TGTGCCAGTAGTATATGGGTTCGAGCGGGGGGCAGCAATCAGCCCCAGCATTTT. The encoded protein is CASSIWVRAGGSNQPQHF.

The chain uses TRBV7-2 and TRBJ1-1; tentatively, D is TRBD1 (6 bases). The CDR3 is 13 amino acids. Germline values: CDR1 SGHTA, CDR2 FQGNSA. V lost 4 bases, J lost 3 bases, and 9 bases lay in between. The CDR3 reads CASSSGADTEAFF. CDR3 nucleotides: TGTGCCAGCAGCTCAGGGGCGGACACTGAAGCTTTCTTT.